Listed here is a single TCR beta chain. Its antigen is as yet unknown. V dropped 0 bases and J dropped 0 bases, with 18 bases sitting between them. Germline V lookup: CDR1 DFQATT, CDR2 SNEGSKA (reference sequence). The CDR3 contains 17 residues. This specimen belongs to a study of post-analysis software for immune sequencing data. Study context: Relapsing-remitting, secondary progressive and progressive-relapsing forms of multiple sclerosis all featured among disease courses. Findings and limits, study-wide: A significant reduction in normalized Chao1 diversity was observed in multiple sclerosis patients versus controls. Co-batched samples clustered tightly together by F measure. Compared with controls, patients had more of about 5 TRBV segments, including TRBV5-6, TRBV5-1 and TRBV20-1.

Included in the TCR beta cDNA libraries were unique molecular identifiers. cDNA molecules numbering about 480,000 came from roughly 1 to 10 million T cells. In TCRdb, the PCR reads were re-called with MiXCR into one record per CDR3 protein. The data contain approximately 730,000 distinct CDR3 sequences, 25% to 30% of them singletons. Sequences were obtained from blood. This TCR came from a girl aged 5-17 years with multiple sclerosis. The rearrangement joins TRBV20-1 to TRBJ2-7; D is perhaps TRBD2 (6 bases). The CDR3 sequence is CSARDLTGGLSSYEQYF. The CDR3 coding sequence is TGCAGTGCTAGAGATCTAACGGGCGGACTAAGCTCCTACGAGCAGTACTTC.